A single sample is the source of the 9 T cell receptor beta chains below, sequenced in a study of early T cells in non-severe SARS-CoV-2 infection. TCRdb processed the 5' RACE reads anew with MiXCR; each CDR3 protein has one entry. This sample has tens of thousands of distinct CDR3 sequences, with roughly 12% found just once. Sequences were derived from whole blood, sampled at baseline. These receptors all come from an adult who was a healthcare worker with PCR-confirmed SARS-CoV-2 infection or an uninfected control (not recorded which).

The gene calls are TRBV12-3 or TRBV12-4 and TRBJ2-5, with TRBD1 identical over 8 bases. V dropped 6 bases and J dropped 2; count of bases not matched to a gene: 11. The CDR3 totals 16 residues. CDR3 residues: CASSTPWTGPQETQYF. The CDR3 coding sequence is TGTGCCAGCAGCACCCCCTGGACAGGGCCTCAAGAGACCCAGTACTTC.

This clonotype was seen a few times. The V call is TRBV10-3, the J call TRBJ1-4, with D uncertain. The CDR3 is 13 amino acids. Per germline, CDR1 ENHRY and CDR2 SYGVKD. Trimming pared 7 bases from V and 0 bases from J, leaving 6 bases between. CDR3 loop: CAIKAATNEKLFF. The CDR3 DNA follows: TGTGCCATCAAGGCAGCAACTAATGAAAAACTGTTTTTT.

This clonotype was observed a handful of times. CDR3 DNA sequence: TGTGCCAGCAGCCAAGGAAATCTACGAGCGGGAGGGATCGGGGAGCTGTTTTTT. Residues: CASSQGNLRAGGIGELFF. The V call is TRBV4-2, the J call TRBJ2-2, with 10 positions matching TRBD2. The germline V gene has CDR1 LGHNA and CDR2 YNFKEQ. Germline trimming cut 1 base from V and 7 bases from J; bases unmatched to any gene: 12. The CDR3 has 18 residues.

The sample holds many counts of this clonotype. CDR3 residues: CASSSTGGGYNEQFF. As DNA, the CDR3 is TGTGCCAGCAGTTCTACAGGGGGCGGGTACAATGAGCAGTTCTTC. V is TRBV28 and J is TRBJ2-1; 9 positions match TRBD1. The CDR3 spans 15 residues. Germline V gives CDR1 MDHEN, CDR2 SYDVKM. V trimming: 4 bases; J trimming: 4 bases; junction bases outside the gene matches: 5.

This clonotype showed up many times. The rearrangement joins TRBV10-1 to TRBJ2-5; 13 nucleotides agree with TRBD2. The CDR3 contains 16 residues. Germline trimming cut 3 bases from V and 3 bases from J; bases unmatched to any gene: 4. Germline V gene sequence: CDR1 WNHNN, CDR2 SYGVQD (reference sequence). In DNA, the CDR3 is TGCGCCAGCAGTGACCTTGGACTAGCGGGAGAAGAGACCCAGTACTTC. This codes for CASSDLGLAGEETQYF.

This rearrangement joins TRBV18 to TRBJ2-2; 7 bases fit TRBD2. Per the germline V gene, CDR1 is KGHSH and CDR2 is LQKENI. V lost 3 bases and J lost 9; bases outside the gene matches: 13. The CDR3 runs to 16 residues. CDR3 amino acids: CASSPPGTTHSRELFF. The CDR3 coding sequence is TGTGCCAGCTCACCCCCCGGGACTACCCACAGCAGGGAGCTGTTTTTT.

In this sample, this clonotype turned up a few times. The chain is built from TRBV20-1 and TRBJ2-1; TRBD2 aligns across 8 bases. V trimming: 1 base; J trimming: 6 bases; junction bases outside the gene matches: 8. The CDR3 has 15 amino acids. Germline values: CDR1 DFQATT, CDR2 SNEGSKA (reference sequence). The CDR3 loop is CSARGGTSVPNEQFF. The CDR3 DNA reads as TGCAGTGCTAGAGGGGGGACTAGTGTTCCCAATGAGCAGTTCTTC.

This clonotype was counted at least ten times. The chain combines TRBV20-1 with TRBJ2-5; 13 bases align to TRBD2. This CDR3 comprises 15 residues. Germline V gene sequence: CDR1 DFQATT, CDR2 SNEGSKA (reference sequence). V shed 6 bases and J 7 bases; nucleotides not matched to a gene: 11. The CDR3 here is CSAPTSGRAPGTQYF. CDR3 coding DNA: TGCAGTGCCCCTACTAGCGGGAGGGCCCCAGGGACCCAGTACTTC.

This clonotype was recorded a few times. The rearrangement links TRBV20-1 to TRBJ2-1; maybe TRBD1 (6 bases). V lost 0 bases and J 7 bases, leaving 19 bases between the germline ends. The CDR3 contains 16 residues. CDR1 and CDR2 from the germline V gene are DFQATT and SNEGSKA (reference sequence). The CDR3 DNA reads as TGCAGTGCTAGAGAATTCCCAGGGGTCGTTGGGAATGAGCAGTTCTTC. Translating it yields CSAREFPGVVGNEQFF.